This T cell receptor beta chain stems from a study of cytomegalovirus exposure and HLA in healthy donors. Study-wide points: For most TCR beta V segments, an earlier analysis put the productive rate at about 87% or about 30% of the time.

With respect to this clone: Antigen unknown.

Researchers ran the PCR with 60 Vbeta and 13 Jbeta primers. Sequencing used immunoSEQ multiplex PCR; TCRdb keeps in-frame clones, though not all of them. Of about 160,000 clones listed, less than 85% are singletons. CDR1 LGHNA and CDR2 YNFKEQ come from the germline V gene. Trimming stripped 3 bases from V and 3 bases from J, with 18 bases between. The CDR3 is 16 residues long. Sequencing was carried out using PBMCs. This clonotype originated in a man aged 55 to 69 in good health and CMV-seronegative. This chain uses TRBV4-2 with TRBJ2-7; the D gene is possibly TRBD1 (7 bases). The DNA for the CDR3 is TGTGCCAGCAGCCAGACGGCAGGGGGGACACGCTACGAGCAGTACTTC. Its protein product is CASSQTAGGTRYEQYF.